This is a list of T cell receptor beta chains from one sample in a study of graft-versus-host responses after intestinal transplantation. Some clones are missing from TCRdb's copy, which holds only in-frame ones; the method was immunoSEQ multiplex PCR. The sample shows 9,900 or so clones, less than 35% of them seen only once. The input for sequencing was alloreactive CD8+ T cells from a mixed lymphocyte reaction culture, taken before intestinal transplant. These receptors all come from a human patient who received an intestinal transplant. The CDR3 runs from the conserved cysteine through the conserved F or W. The D gene is left open where the match is weak. The size of a clone is reported for some rows only, either as once, few or many, or as a class for expanded clones.

v_call	clone_size	j_call	d_call	cdr3_nt	cdr3_aa
TRBV4-1	few	TRBJ2-3	TRBD2	TGCGCCAGCGCCACTATAGCGGGGGGTAGTGATACGCAGTATTTT	CASATIAGGSDTQYF
TRBV12-5	few	TRBJ1-4	TRBD1	TGTGCTAGTGGTCAGGGGGCCGGGAATGAAAAACTGTTTTTT	CASGQGAGNEKLFF
TRBV5-4	NA	TRBJ2-7	NA	TGTGCCAGCAGCTGGACAGTTTCGGGGGAGCAGTACTTC	CASSWTVSGEQYF
TRBV6-5	NA	TRBJ2-3	NA	TGTGCCAGCAGTCGGCGGATCACAGATACGCAGTATTTT	CASSRRITDTQYF
TRBV29-1	NA	TRBJ1-2	NA	TGCAGCGTTGATGGCAGGGTGGACTATGGCTACACCTTC	CSVDGRVDYGYTF
TRBV7-8	NA	TRBJ2-1	NA	TGTGCCAGCAGCTTTTTACAGCTCAGCTCCTACAATGAGCAGTTCTTC	CASSFLQLSSYNEQFF
TRBV5-6	few	TRBJ2-7	NA	TGTGCCAGCAGCTCGTTCTATGGCTCCTACGAGCAGTACTTC	CASSSFYGSYEQYF
TRBV11-2	few	TRBJ1-1	TRBD1	TGTGCCAGCAGCCCAGGGGACTACGGGGACAGGGTACTAACTGAAGCTTTCTTT	CASSPGDYGDRVLTEAFF
TRBV2	few	TRBJ1-5	NA	TGTGCCAGCAGTGAAGCGCTTATGGGGCGGCAGCCCCAGCATTTT	CASSEALMGRQPQHF
TRBV7-9	NA	TRBJ1-4	NA	TGTGCCAGCAGCTTAGTGGGGGCGGACGCAACTAATGAAAAACTGTTTTTT	CASSLVGADATNEKLFF
TRBV18	few	TRBJ2-6	NA	TGTGCCAGCTCACCATACTCAGGGATAGCCTCGGGCTCTGGGGCCAACGTCCTGACTTTC	CASSPYSGIASGSGANVLTF
TRBV11-2	few	TRBJ2-1	NA	TGTGCCAGCAGCTTAGATCCGGGGGGCTATGCCTACAATGAGCAGTTCTTC	CASSLDPGGYAYNEQFF
TRBV29-1	NA	TRBJ2-1	TRBD1	TGCAGCGTTGAAGACGGGACAGGGCGTTTCAATGAGCAGTTCTTC	CSVEDGTGRFNEQFF